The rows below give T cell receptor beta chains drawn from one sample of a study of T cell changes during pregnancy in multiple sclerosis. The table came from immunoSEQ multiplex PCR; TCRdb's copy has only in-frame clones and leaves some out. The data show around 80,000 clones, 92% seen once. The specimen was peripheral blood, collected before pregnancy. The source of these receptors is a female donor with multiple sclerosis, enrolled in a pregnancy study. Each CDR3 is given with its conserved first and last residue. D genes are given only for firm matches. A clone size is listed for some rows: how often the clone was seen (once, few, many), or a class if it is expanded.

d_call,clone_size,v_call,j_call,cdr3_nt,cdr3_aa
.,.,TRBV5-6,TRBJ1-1,TGTGCCAGCAGCTTGTCAGGCCAAGGGAGGAACACTGAAGCTTTCTTT,CASSLSGQGRNTEAFF
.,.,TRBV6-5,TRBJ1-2,TGTGCCAGCAGCCTGAATGAGGGTAACGGCTACACCTTC,CASSLNEGNGYTF
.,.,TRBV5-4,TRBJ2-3,TGTGCCAGCAGCTTGCAGGGGATCACAGATACGCAGTATTTT,CASSLQGITDTQYF
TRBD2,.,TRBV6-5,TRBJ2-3,TGTGCCAGCAGTTACGGGGGGGCAGATACGCAGTATTTT,CASSYGGADTQYF
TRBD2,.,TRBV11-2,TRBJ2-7,TGTGCCAGCAGCACAACTAGCGGGGGGAACGAGCAGTACTTC,CASSTTSGGNEQYF
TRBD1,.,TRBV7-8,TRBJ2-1,TGTGCCAGCAGCTTAGTTTGGCAGGGGGCGGCCAATGAGCAGTTCTTC,CASSLVWQGAANEQFF
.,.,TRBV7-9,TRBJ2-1,TGTGCCAGCAGCCTTAGGGGCTTTGAGCAGTTCTTC,CASSLRGFEQFF
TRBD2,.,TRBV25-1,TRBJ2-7,TGTGCCAGCAGTTGGGAGGGGAATTACGAGCAGTACTTC,CASSWEGNYEQYF
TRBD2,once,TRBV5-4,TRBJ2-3,TGTGCCAGCAGCTTTGCGCGGGGGGGCGGCACAGATACGCAGTATTTT,CASSFARGGGTDTQYF
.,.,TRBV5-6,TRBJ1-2,TGTGCCAGCAGCTTGAGACAGACCTATGGCTACACCTTC,CASSLRQTYGYTF
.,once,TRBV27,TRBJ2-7,TGTGCCAGCAGTTTAGCCAGGGACTACGAGCAGTACTTC,CASSLARDYEQYF
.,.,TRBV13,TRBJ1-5,TGTGCCAGCAGCTTAGGGGGGCGTCCTAGCAATCAGCCCCAGCATTTT,CASSLGGRPSNQPQHF
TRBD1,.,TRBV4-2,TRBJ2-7,TGTGCCAGCAGCCAACTACAGGGGGGAAGATACGAGCAGTACTTC,CASSQLQGGRYEQYF
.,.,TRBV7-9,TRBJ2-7,TGTGCCAGCAGCCCCCAGGGGCCCGAGCAGTACTTC,CASSPQGPEQYF
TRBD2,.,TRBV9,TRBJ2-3,TGTGCCAGCAGCGTAGGGCTGCTAGCGGGGGAGGGAGATACGCAGTATTTT,CASSVGLLAGEGDTQYF
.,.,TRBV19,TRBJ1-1,TGTGCCAGTAGTATAGAAGGGAGGATAACGAGAGGCACTGAAGCTTTCTTT,CASSIEGRITRGTEAFF
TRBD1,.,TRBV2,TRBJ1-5,TGTGCCAGCAGTGAAGGAACAGGGGGAAATCAGCCCCAGCATTTT,CASSEGTGGNQPQHF
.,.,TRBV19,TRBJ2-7,TGTGCCAGTAGTACCGCGGAGGGTACAGCCTACGAGCAGTACTTC,CASSTAEGTAYEQYF
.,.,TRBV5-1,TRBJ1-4,TGCGCCAGCAGCTTGGGGGCCGCCAATGAAAAACTGTTTTTT,CASSLGAANEKLFF
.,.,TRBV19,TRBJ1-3,TGTGCCAGTAGTACAGGCTCTGGAAACACCATATATTTT,CASSTGSGNTIYF
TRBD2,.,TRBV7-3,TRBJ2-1,TGTGCCAGCAGCCCCCTTGGGGCGGGGGTCGATGAGCAGTTCTTC,CASSPLGAGVDEQFF
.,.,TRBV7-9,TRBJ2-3,TGTGCCAGCGACCCCGTGGGGGGTCTGACAGATACGCAGTATTTT,CASDPVGGLTDTQYF
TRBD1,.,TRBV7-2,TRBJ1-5,TGTGCCAGCAGCGCCGGGACAGCAGTGTATGATCAGCCCCAGCATTTT,CASSAGTAVYDQPQHF
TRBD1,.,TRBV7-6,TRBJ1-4,TGTGCCAGCAGCTCCATCGGGACAGATAATGAAAAACTGTTTTTT,CASSSIGTDNEKLFF
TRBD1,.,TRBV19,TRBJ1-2,TGTGCCAGCAGCCCCGGGACAGGGATTAACTATGGCTACACCTTC,CASSPGTGINYGYTF
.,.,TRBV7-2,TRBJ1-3,TGTGCCAGCAGCTTAGTAACTGCGCGTGAGACATTCTCTGGAAACACCATATATTTT,CASSLVTARETFSGNTIYF
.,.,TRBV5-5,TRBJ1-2,TGTGCCAGCAGCTTGTCGAGGGTTTACTATGGCTACACCTTC,CASSLSRVYYGYTF
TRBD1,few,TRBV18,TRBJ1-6,TGTGCCAGCTCACCGTCGGGACAGGCTAATTCACCCCTCCACTTT,CASSPSGQANSPLHF
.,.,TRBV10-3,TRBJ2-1,TGTGCCATCAGCCCTAAGGGGGGGCGGTACAATGAGCAGTTCTTC,CAISPKGGRYNEQFF
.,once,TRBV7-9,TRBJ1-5,TGTGCCAGCAGCTCTATGAGCCAGCCCCAGCATTTT,CASSSMSQPQHF
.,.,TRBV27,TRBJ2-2,TGTGCCAGCAAAGACATATCCGGGGAGCTGTTTTTT,CASKDISGELFF
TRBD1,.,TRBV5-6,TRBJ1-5,TGTGCCAGCAGCAGGGGACAGGGGCCGGGACAGCCCCAGCATTTT,CASSRGQGPGQPQHF
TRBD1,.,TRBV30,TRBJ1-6,TGTGCCTGGAGTGGGACCCAGGGGGCGGGGAATTCACCCCTCCACTTT,CAWSGTQGAGNSPLHF
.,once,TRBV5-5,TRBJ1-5,TGTGCCAGCAGCCTGGAGGGGGTGAGCAATCAGCCCCAGCATTTT,CASSLEGVSNQPQHF
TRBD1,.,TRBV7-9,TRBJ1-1,TGTGCCAGCAGCCCAGACGGGACAGCAGGGTTCTTT,CASSPDGTAGFF
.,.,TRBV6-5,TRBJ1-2,TGTGCCAGCAGCACGACAGGAGGTGGCTACACCTTC,CASSTTGGGYTF
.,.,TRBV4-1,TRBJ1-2,TGCGCCAGCAGCCAAGGAACAGGCTATGGCTACACCTTC,CASSQGTGYGYTF
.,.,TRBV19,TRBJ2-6,TGTGCCAGTAGTATTTGGTTGTGGGAGTCTGGGGCCAACGTCCTGACTTTC,CASSIWLWESGANVLTF
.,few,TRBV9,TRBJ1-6,TGTGCCAGCAGCGTAGTAGGGGTGGATTCACCCCTCCACTTT,CASSVVGVDSPLHF
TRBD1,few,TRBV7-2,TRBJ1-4,TGTGCCAGCAGCAAAAATCCGGGACAGGGAGGGAAACTGTTTTTT,CASSKNPGQGGKLFF
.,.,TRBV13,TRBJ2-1,TGTGCCGTCTCCCCTCTGGGCCACAGCTCCTACAATGAGCAGTTCTTC,CAVSPLGHSSYNEQFF
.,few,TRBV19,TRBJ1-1,TGTGCCAGGAGAGATGTGGAAGCTTTCTTT,CARRDVEAFF
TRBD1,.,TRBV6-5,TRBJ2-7,TGTGCCAGCAGCACAATTCAGGGGGCCCCCGAGCAGTACTTC,CASSTIQGAPEQYF
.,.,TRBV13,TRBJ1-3,TGTGCCAGCAGCGGACAGTTGGTGAACGGAAACACCATATATTTT,CASSGQLVNGNTIYF
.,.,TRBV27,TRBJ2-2,TGTGCCAGCAGTTTCACCGGCACCGGGGAGCTGTTTTTT,CASSFTGTGELFF
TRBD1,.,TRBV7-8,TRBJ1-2,TGTGCCAGCAGTCATGACAGGGTGTATGGCTACACCTTC,CASSHDRVYGYTF
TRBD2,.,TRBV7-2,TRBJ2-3,TGTGCCAGCAGCCCCCGATTGCTAGCGGGGGGCGTTGATACGCAGTATTTT,CASSPRLLAGGVDTQYF
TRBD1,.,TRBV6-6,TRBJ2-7,TGTGCCAGCAGATCGGACAGGGGCTACGAGCAGTACTTC,CASRSDRGYEQYF
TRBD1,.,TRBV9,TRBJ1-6,TGTGCCAGCAGCGTAGGAGGGACAGGGGTTAATTCACCCCTCCACTTT,CASSVGGTGVNSPLHF
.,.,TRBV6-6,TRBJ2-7,TGTGCCAGCAGTTACAGAAGGTCTTGGGGCGAAAAGGAGTACTTC,CASSYRRSWGEKEYF
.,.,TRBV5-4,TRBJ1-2,TGTGCCAGCAGCTCGACAACAGGCGCCTGTGGCTACACCTTC,CASSSTTGACGYTF
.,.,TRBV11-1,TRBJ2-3,TGTGCCAGCAGCTTGGGCCGGCTAGCGATTGTTCAAGATACGCAGTATTTT,CASSLGRLAIVQDTQYF
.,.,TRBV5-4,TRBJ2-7,TGTGCCAGCAGCTTGGAGGCGGGCTACGAGCAGTACTTC,CASSLEAGYEQYF
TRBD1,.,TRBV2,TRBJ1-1,TGTGCCAGCAGCGACCCGTTGGGACAGGGGAAAGGGACTGAAGCTTTCTTT,CASSDPLGQGKGTEAFF
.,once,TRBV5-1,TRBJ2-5,TGCGCCAGCAGCTTGGTGGACATAAAACAAGAGACCCAGTACTTC,CASSLVDIKQETQYF
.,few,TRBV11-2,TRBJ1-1,TGTGCCAGCAGCGAGCTCATCACTGAAGCTTTCTTT,CASSELITEAFF
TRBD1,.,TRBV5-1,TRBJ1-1,TGCGCCAGCAGCCCGGGGACAGGGAACACTGAAGCTTTCTTT,CASSPGTGNTEAFF
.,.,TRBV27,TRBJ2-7,TGTGCCAGCAGTTCTGTACAGTATCGAACCCACGAGCAGTACTTC,CASSSVQYRTHEQYF
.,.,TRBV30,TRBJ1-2,TGTGCCTGGAGTGTACTCAGGGTTAACTATGGCTACACCTTC,CAWSVLRVNYGYTF
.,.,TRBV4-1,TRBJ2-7,TGCGCCAGCAGCCAAGGGCAGGGCGCCTACGAGCAGTACTTC,CASSQGQGAYEQYF